This TCR beta chain is from a study of blood T cell repertoires in COVID-19. About the study: Whether acute or convalescent, the COVID-19 samples came from the United States, Italy and Spain.

The J segment lost 5 bases and the V segment lost 5 bases, leaving 5 bases of the junction unmatched. Germline values: CDR1 PRHDT, CDR2 FYEKMQ (reference sequence). This CDR3 spans 15 amino acids. Assay: immunoSEQ multiplex PCR; the TCRdb copy retains only in-frame clones and omits some. Seen here are 85,000 to 100,000 clones, about nine tenths observed once, and the top ten hold 25% to 35%. This TCR came from a man aged 45-60 years with active or convalescent COVID-19. The sequencing sample was made of peripheral blood. This chain connects TRBV13 to TRBJ2-5; TRBD2 aligns across 13 bases. Written as DNA, the CDR3 is TGTGCCAGCAGCCACGGGACTAGCGGGGCTGAGACCCAGTACTTC. Its protein product is CASSHGTSGAETQYF.